This entry lists 29 T cell receptor beta chains sequenced from one sample in a study of a mutant IDH1 vaccine in newly diagnosed glioma. Only in-frame clones appear in the TCRdb table, and some are missing; sequencing was by immunoSEQ multiplex PCR. The profile shows 75,000 to 100,000 clones, over 70% of them singletons. Time point noted: baseline, week 1 (first vaccination visit). Treatment here: pre-vaccination baseline after standard-of-care therapy. The material was PBMCs, obtained from a glioma patient treated with radiotherapy, temozolomide or both. These TCRs come from a man aged 35-49 years with glioma. Some clones in this sample may be carry-over from other donors' samples.

The chain carries TRBV5-6 and TRBJ2-7, with 7 bases identical to TRBD1. J gave up 2 bases and V 5 bases, and 4 bases lay outside the gene matches. The CDR3 is 13 residues long. CDR1 SGHDT and CDR2 YYEEEE come from the germline V gene. The CDR3 sequence: CASSPDRAYEQYF. CDR3 DNA sequence: TGTGCCAGCAGTCCCGACAGGGCCTACGAGCAGTACTTC.

The rearrangement links TRBV5-6 to TRBJ2-1; 8 bases match TRBD1. J was trimmed by 3 bases and V by 3 bases; bases with no gene match: 5. Germline CDR1 reads SGHDT; CDR2 reads YYEEEE. The CDR3 is 15 residues long. CDR3 sequence: CASSYRGWFYNEQFF. Here the CDR3 DNA reads TGTGCCAGCAGCTACAGGGGGTGGTTCTACAATGAGCAGTTCTTC.

The genes are TRBV30 and TRBJ1-4; D uncertain. CDR3 size: 15 residues. V was cut by 2 bases and J by 8 bases, with 18 bases left in between. Germline CDR1 GTSNPN, CDR2 SVGIG (reference sequence). In DNA form, the CDR3 reads TGTGCCTGGAGTCCCCTAGGTGTGGCTGGGGAAAAACTGTTTTTT. Translated: CAWSPLGVAGEKLFF.

A single count supports this clone. V and J are TRBV5-1 and TRBJ1-5, with unresolved D. Germline loops: CDR1 SGHRS, CDR2 YFSETQ. Trimming removed 0 bases from V and 0 bases from J, with 16 bases in between. The CDR3 is made up of 18 amino acids. CDR3 nucleotide sequence: TGCGCCAGCAGCTTGGGGGAAAGGACCCCATATAGCAATCAGCCCCAGCATTTT. Amino acids: CASSLGERTPYSNQPQHF.

The chain recombines TRBV5-1 with TRBJ2-2, with a tentative D call TRBD1 (6 bases). V gave up 0 bases and J gave up 3 bases, with 12 bases separating them. Germline values: CDR1 SGHRS, CDR2 YFSETQ. CDR3 length: 16 amino acids. This CDR3 reads CASSLVGQQDTGELFF. Written as DNA, the CDR3 is TGCGCCAGCAGCTTGGTTGGACAGCAAGACACCGGGGAGCTGTTTTTT. The whole variable domain, filled in from reference TRBV5-1 and TRBJ2-2, reads KAGVTQTPRYLIKTRGQQVTLSCSPISGHRSVSWYQQTPGQGLQFLFEYFSETQRNKGNFPGRFSGRQFSNSRSEMNVSTLELGDSALYLCASSLVGQQDTGELFFGEGSRLTVL.

The chain links TRBV5-5 to TRBJ2-5; D is unclear. V was shortened by 0 bases and J by 5 bases, with 14 bases between the two germline ends. The CDR3 has 15 amino acids. From germline, CDR1 is SGHKS and CDR2 YYEKEE (reference sequence). The CDR3 loop is CASSLVTGSRETQYF. The DNA of the CDR3 is TGTGCCAGCAGCTTGGTGACGGGTTCGAGGGAGACCCAGTACTTC.

The genes are TRBV4-1 and TRBJ2-7, with a weak D call TRBD2 (6 bases). The germline CDR1 and CDR2 sequences are MGHRA and YSYEKL. The CDR3 has 15 amino acids. Trimming removed 0 bases from V and 1 base from J, with 10 bases in between. The CDR3, as DNA: TGCGCCAGCAGCCAAGATGCACGGGGGTCCTACGAGCAGTACTTC. Translating it yields CASSQDARGSYEQYF.

This clone was counted once. The chain uses TRBV19 and TRBJ1-1; no reliable D call. Trimming removed 8 bases from V and 3 bases from J, with 16 bases in between. The CDR3 runs to 14 residues. In germline, CDR1 is LNHDA, CDR2 SQIVND (reference sequence). The CDR3: CASLRRGGDTEAFF. Written as DNA, the CDR3 is TGTGCCAGTCTGCGGCGGGGTGGGGACACTGAAGCTTTCTTT.

The V and J genes are TRBV30 and TRBJ2-3, with TRBD1 identical over 7 bases. V shed 2 bases, J shed 14 bases, and the junction held 13 bases outside the gene matches. The CDR3 is 13 residues long. Germline-derived CDR1 and CDR2 are GTSNPN and SVGIG (reference sequence). CDR3 loop: CAWSRDSSSQGYF. In DNA, the CDR3 is TGTGCCTGGAGTAGGGACAGTTCAAGTCAGGGGTATTTT.

The chain combines TRBV6-4 with TRBJ2-1; D is possibly TRBD1 (5 bases). The V gene's germline CDR1 is MRHNA and CDR2 SNTAGT. V lost 0 bases and J lost 4, with 19 bases in between. The CDR3 is 18 residues long. The CDR3 loop reads CASSDSWRQRGLYNEQFF. Here the CDR3 DNA reads TGTGCCAGCAGTGACTCATGGCGCCAAAGGGGCTTATACAATGAGCAGTTCTTC.

This clone was observed a single time. The chain carries TRBV30 and TRBJ1-5; 9 bases line up with TRBD1. With V trimmed by 3 bases and J by 5 bases, 5 bases remained unmatched. Germline CDR1 and CDR2: GTSNPN and SVGIG (reference sequence). The CDR3 runs 14 residues. The CDR3 loop reads CAWSGTGGYQPQHF. The CDR3 DNA reads TGTGCCTGGAGCGGTACAGGGGGCTATCAGCCCCAGCATTTT. The full variable domain, in which reference TRBV30 and TRBJ1-5 provide the parts outside the CDR3, is SQTIHQWPATLVQPVGSPLSLECTVEGTSNPNLYWYRQAAGRGLQLLFYSVGIGQISSEVPQNLSASRPQDRQFILSSKKLLLSDSGFYLCAWSGTGGYQPQHFGDGTRLSIL.

The rearrangement links TRBV13 to TRBJ1-5, with 9 bases matching TRBD1. This CDR3 is 14 amino acids long. Germline V CDR1 and CDR2: PRHDT, FYEKMQ (reference sequence). Losses at the gene ends were 6 bases for V and 6 bases for J; bases not matched to a gene: 6. The CDR3 here is CASSSGTGFQPQHF. The CDR3 DNA reads as TGTGCCAGCAGTTCCGGGACAGGGTTTCAGCCCCAGCATTTT.

V and J are TRBV29-1 and TRBJ1-2; a weak D match, TRBD1 (5 bases). Germline-derived CDR1 and CDR2 are SQVTM and ANQGSEA. With 4 bases removed from V and 4 bases from J, the gap between germline ends came to 10 bases. The CDR3 extends over 12 amino acids. CDR3 protein: CSVAAGFYGYTF. CDR3 DNA sequence: TGCAGCGTTGCGGCAGGGTTCTATGGCTACACCTTC. Full variable domain (missing parts from reference TRBV29-1 and TRBJ1-2): SAVISQKPSRDICQRGTSLTIQCQVDSQVTMMFWYRQQPGQSLTLIATANQGSEATYESGFVIDKFPISRPNLTFSTLTVSNMSPEDSSIYLCSVAAGFYGYTFGSGTRLTVV.

This clone has at least ten counts. The V call is TRBV30, the J call TRBJ1-1, with TRBD1 matching over 9 bases. V gave up 2 bases and J gave up 4 bases; unmatched junction bases: 11. The CDR3 sequence is 16 residues long. CDR1 and CDR2 from the germline V gene are GTSNPN and SVGIG (reference sequence). The CDR3 bases are TGTGCCTGGAGTCTGGGTTTAGGACAGGGGAGCACTGAAGCTTTCTTT. Its translation is CAWSLGLGQGSTEAFF.

The chain carries TRBV4-1 and TRBJ1-2; 7 bases align to TRBD1. Germline lookup yields CDR1 MGHRA and CDR2 YSYEKL. The CDR3 spans 16 residues. J lost 0 bases, V lost 1 base, and 5 bases had no gene match. CDR3 region: CASSQGRGQTNYGYTF. The CDR3 DNA is TGCGCCAGCAGCCAAGGAAGGGGACAGACTAACTATGGCTACACCTTC.

This rearrangement joins TRBV7-2 to TRBJ1-5; 9 nucleotides match TRBD1. J lost 7 bases, V lost 1 base, and 11 bases had no gene match. Per the germline V gene, CDR1 is SGHTA and CDR2 is FQGNSA. This CDR3 is 17 amino acids long. The CDR3 region has the DNA TGTGCCAGCAGCTTAGATTGGGCGACAGGGGGAGACCAGCCCCAGCATTTT. This translates into CASSLDWATGGDQPQHF.

V and J are TRBV6-5 and TRBJ1-5; maybe TRBD1 (6 bases). CDR1 and CDR2 from the germline V gene are MNHEY and SVGAGI. Trimming removed 6 bases at V and 2 bases at J, with 11 bases between. The CDR3 covers 14 residues. CDR3 loop: CASRSGQRNQPQHF. The CDR3 nucleotides read TGTGCCAGCAGATCCGGACAGCGCAATCAGCCCCAGCATTTT.

The chain links TRBV29-1 to TRBJ1-2; D is undetermined. The CDR3 sequence is 13 residues long. Germline V lookup: CDR1 SQVTM, CDR2 ANQGSEA. V was trimmed by 6 bases and J by 8 bases, leaving 19 bases between them. The CDR3 is CSVAVGPLEGYTF. Here the CDR3 DNA reads TGCAGCGTCGCCGTCGGGCCTCTTGAGGGCTACACCTTC.

This clone has only one observation. The chain joins TRBV15 to TRBJ2-5; D is possibly TRBD1 (6 bases). The germline gives CDR1 LNHNV, CDR2 YYDKDF (reference sequence). There are 13 residues in the CDR3. With 3 bases removed from V and 6 bases from J, the gap between germline ends came to 11 bases. As DNA, the CDR3 is TGTGCCACCAGCAGTCCAGGGGCCAAGACCCAGTACTTC. Translating gives CATSSPGAKTQYF.

By frequency in the sample, this clone is medium-sized. V is TRBV7-8 and J is TRBJ2-7; 8 bases are shared with TRBD2. The germline CDR1 and CDR2 sequences are SGHVS and FQNEAQ. Trimming took 1 base from V and 0 from J; bases not matched to a gene: 8. The CDR3 extends over 17 amino acids. The CDR3 protein is CASSLVGSGVGSYEQYF. The CDR3, as DNA: TGTGCCAGCAGCTTAGTAGGTAGCGGGGTGGGCTCCTACGAGCAGTACTTC.

The chain couples TRBV4-1 to TRBJ1-2; 8 nucleotides match TRBD1. The CDR3 is 20 amino acids. Germline CDR1 and CDR2: MGHRA and YSYEKL. With V trimmed by 0 bases and J by 4 bases, 19 bases remained unmatched. CDR3 residues: CASSQDTAPVATGAGYGYTF. CDR3 bases: TGCGCCAGCAGCCAAGATACTGCCCCGGTTGCGACAGGGGCTGGCTATGGCTACACCTTC.

This clone was detected only a few times. The rearrangement joins TRBV7-2 to TRBJ2-7; the D gene is possibly TRBD2 (6 bases). Trimming left V 5 bases short and J 7 bases short, with 18 bases between. Germline V lookup: CDR1 SGHTA, CDR2 FQGNSA. The CDR3 runs 14 residues. In DNA form, the CDR3 reads TGTGCCAGCAGCCGCGGGACTTCTGTCCGGGAGCAGTACTTC. As protein: CASSRGTSVREQYF.

V gene TRBV7-9 combines with J gene TRBJ1-4; TRBD1 might be the D (5 bases). This CDR3 spans 15 amino acids. Germline V gene sequence: CDR1 SEHNR, CDR2 FQNEAQ (reference sequence). Trimming took 5 bases from V and 8 from J, leaving 18 bases between them. For the CDR3, the DNA is TGTGCCAGCAGCCCGGGGACCTCAGAAGGGGAAAAACTGTTTTTT. Its protein is CASSPGTSEGEKLFF.

The V and J genes are TRBV7-9 and TRBJ2-5; TRBD1 matches at 7 bases. The CDR3 loop spans 16 amino acids. V was pared by 5 bases and J by 5 bases, with 14 bases of the junction left unmatched. The germline CDR1 and CDR2 sequences are SEHNR and FQNEAQ (reference sequence). CDR3: CASSPRADRVMETQYF. The DNA for the CDR3 is TGTGCCAGCAGCCCTAGGGCCGACAGGGTTATGGAGACCCAGTACTTC.

The rearrangement uses TRBV9 and TRBJ1-2; 7 nucleotides line up with TRBD1. There are 13 residues in the CDR3. Per the germline V gene, CDR1 is SGDLS and CDR2 is YYNGEE. V gave up 8 bases and J gave up 13 bases; unmatched junction bases: 17. In DNA form, the CDR3 reads TGTGCCAGTCAGCGGTTACATGGACAGGCATGCACCTTC. It specifies CASQRLHGQACTF.

This rearrangement joins TRBV2 to TRBJ1-2, with unresolved D. The CDR3 totals 13 residues. The V and J ends lost 4 bases and 7 bases respectively, with 13 bases between them. The germline gives CDR1 SNHLY, CDR2 FYNNEI. CDR3 sequence reads: CASSAVGSLGYTF. Here the CDR3 DNA reads TGTGCCAGCAGTGCGGTAGGGAGTCTTGGCTACACCTTC.

This chain links TRBV4-1 with TRBJ2-1; 7 bases map to TRBD2. The CDR3 runs to 16 residues. V gave up 2 bases and J gave up 4 bases; unmatched junction bases: 8. CDR1 is MGHRA, CDR2 YSYEKL, per germline. The DNA of the CDR3 is TGCGCCAGCAGCCAAACCACCGGGACTACATACAATGAGCAGTTCTTC. It specifies CASSQTTGTTYNEQFF.

The rearrangement uses TRBV6-6 and TRBJ1-1, with 7 bases lining up with TRBD1. Germline loops: CDR1 MNHNY, CDR2 SVGAGI (reference sequence). Unmatched junction bases numbered 12, after V lost 6 bases and J lost 2 bases. The CDR3 is 16 amino acids. The CDR3: CASRDTGRTGNTEAFF. The CDR3 region has the DNA TGTGCCAGCAGAGACACGGGGCGGACAGGAAACACTGAAGCTTTCTTT.

The chain employs TRBV5-1 and TRBJ2-4; D gene unclear. CDR3 length: 14 residues. CDR1 SGHRS and CDR2 YFSETQ come from the germline V gene. Between the trimmed V and J ends, which lost 2 bases and 6 bases, there was a span of 12 bases. This CDR3 is CASSFREAGNIQYF. The CDR3 nucleotides read TGCGCCAGCAGCTTCCGAGAAGCCGGAAACATTCAGTACTTC.